This T cell receptor beta chain was identified in a study of OX40 agonist ivuxolimab in advanced cancers. Describing the broader study: Ivuxolimab was an agonistic, fully human IgG2 monoclonal antibody directed against OX40 (CD134), a costimulatory receptor. Partial responses were achieved by three dose-escalation patients, of whom one had hepatocellular carcinoma and two had cutaneous melanoma. Of the 50 or so patients in dose escalation, 19 had hepatocellular carcinoma, around 15 had melanoma, 9 had renal cell carcinoma and 9 had head and neck cancer. The point of sequencing TCRbeta in the periphery was to test whether ivuxolimab changed TCR sequence diversity and drove clonal T-cell expansion. In the dose-escalation cohort, 82.7% of patients were male, and the mean age was approximately 55 years, with a range of about 23 to 90. The paper reports the monotherapy dose-escalation portion (N of about 47 patients) of the phase I ivuxolimab trial. Intravenous ivuxolimab was administered to patients every 2 weeks at six dose levels: 0.01, 0.1, 0.3, 1.5, 3 and 10 mg/kg. Prior anti-PD-1, anti-PD-L1 or anti-CTLA-4 therapy was permitted, and checkpoint inhibitors had been received by about 37% of dose-escalation patients. The paper as a whole reports these results and caveats: The antigen specificity of the peripheral T cells that underwent clonal expansion was not determined. Low levels of normalized T-cell clonal expansion were also seen in some patients who did not respond. In partial responders in the 0.1-3.0 mg/kg groups, normalized peripheral clonal expansion was found to be among the lowest, especially among CD8+ T cells. At doses of 0.1 to 3.0 mg/kg, clonal expansion of both CD4+ and CD8+ blood T cells was observed from baseline to week 6. After ivuxolimab, expanded clones were on average more numerous among CD8+ T cells than among CD4+ T cells.

Patients with a history of autoimmune disease or receiving systemic immunosuppression were excluded from the trial. Peripheral blood for TCR sequencing was collected from all dose cohorts at baseline, on cycle 4 day 1, and on cycle 7 day 1. Samples came from an open-label, multicenter, first-in-human phase I dose-escalation trial of ivuxolimab. Adults with locally advanced or metastatic melanoma, renal cell carcinoma, hepatocellular carcinoma or head and neck squamous cell carcinoma were enrolled in the trial. Before TCR sequencing, CD4+ T cells and CD8+ T cells from peripheral blood were sorted into separate populations. Regarding this clone: The target of this receptor is not known. Base-call qualities are not available, and no considerably larger clone is one nucleotide away.

V is clipped by 4 bases and J by 4 bases, and the sequence between their germline boundaries is 13 bases long. The CDR3 goes from the cysteine to the phenylalanine over 13 residues. Just the 39-base CDR3 DNA is kept, in frame starting at base 1. CDR1 and CDR2 are drawn from the germline V gene: SQVTM, ANQGSEA. Genomic DNA was isolated from the sorted cells so that the TCRbeta CDR3 region could be sequenced. The immunoSEQ Assay was used to sequence the TCRbeta CDR3 regions. This immuneACCESS table, as held by TCRdb, lists in-frame sequences with V and J called but not all clones. Of the missing ones, under half trace to an unresolved V gene in checked studies; the others have no known cause. The table for this sample lists approximately 60,000 clones; about four fifths of them were counted only once. The ten largest clones represent 0.95% to 1.1% of the sample.

This clonotype originated in an adult with an advanced solid tumor such as melanoma, head and neck, liver or kidney cancer. The material sequenced was CD4+ or CD8+ T cells sorted from blood, taken in a trial of the OX40 agonist ivuxolimab. The rearrangement joined TRBV29-1 to TRBJ2-5; TRBD2 could be the D gene, as 5 bases match. The CDR3 in this case is CSVVVGGLETQYF. The DNA sequence follows: TGCAGCGTTGTAGTTGGAGGCTTAGAGACCCAGTACTTC.